The sequence of this T cell receptor (beta chain) was determined in a study of shared clonotypes between healthy human individuals. The germline V gene encodes CDR1 SGHDN and CDR2 FVKESK. V lost 0 bases, J lost 4 bases, and 4 bases stayed unmatched. The CDR3 totals 16 residues. Assay execution proceeded at the deep level. Authors' analysis steps: Filtering differed since immunoSEQ provided only junctions, with no quality scores. The repertoire was sequenced with immunoSEQ multiplex PCR; TCRdb's copy has only in-frame clones and lacks some. That table is the source of V, J and clone size, and D and trimming were worked out from the DNA. The table lists approximately 980,000 clones, 76% of them singletons.

Sequenced input: memory CD4+ T cells sorted from blood. As for subset: CD45RA-negative fraction. This chain uses TRBV14 with TRBJ1-3, with 9 bases matching TRBD1. This clonotype originated in a man younger than 35 in good health. The CDR3 protein is CASSQERTGVGNTIYF. In DNA, the CDR3 is TGTGCCAGCAGCCAAGAAAGGACAGGGGTGGGAAACACCATATATTTT.